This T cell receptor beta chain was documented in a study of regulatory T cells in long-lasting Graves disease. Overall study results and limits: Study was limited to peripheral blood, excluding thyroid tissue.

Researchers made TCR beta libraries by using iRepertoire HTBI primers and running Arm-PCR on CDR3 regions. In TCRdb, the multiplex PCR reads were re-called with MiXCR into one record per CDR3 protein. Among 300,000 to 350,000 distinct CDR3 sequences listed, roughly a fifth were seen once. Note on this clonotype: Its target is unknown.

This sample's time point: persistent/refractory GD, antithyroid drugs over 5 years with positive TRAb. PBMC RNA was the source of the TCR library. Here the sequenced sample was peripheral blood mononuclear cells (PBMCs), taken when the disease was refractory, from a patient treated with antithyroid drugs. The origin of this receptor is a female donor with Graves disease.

As DNA, the CDR3 is TGTGCCAGCAGTGGACTAGCGGGAGAGATCAATGAGCAGTTCTTC. Protein product: CASSGLAGEINEQFF. This chain connects TRBV7-8 to TRBJ2-1; TRBD2 aligns across 13 bases. Germline lookup yields CDR1 SGHVS and CDR2 FQNEAQ. The CDR3 sequence is 15 residues long. Germline trimming cut 6 bases from V and 6 bases from J; bases unmatched to any gene: 5. The whole variable domain, filled in from reference TRBV7-8 and TRBJ2-1, reads GAGVSQSPRYKVAKRGQDVALRCDPISGHVSLFWYQQALGQGPEFLTYFQNEAQLDKSGLPSDRFFAERPEGSVSTLKIQRTQQEDSAVYLCASSGLAGEINEQFFGPGTRLTVL.